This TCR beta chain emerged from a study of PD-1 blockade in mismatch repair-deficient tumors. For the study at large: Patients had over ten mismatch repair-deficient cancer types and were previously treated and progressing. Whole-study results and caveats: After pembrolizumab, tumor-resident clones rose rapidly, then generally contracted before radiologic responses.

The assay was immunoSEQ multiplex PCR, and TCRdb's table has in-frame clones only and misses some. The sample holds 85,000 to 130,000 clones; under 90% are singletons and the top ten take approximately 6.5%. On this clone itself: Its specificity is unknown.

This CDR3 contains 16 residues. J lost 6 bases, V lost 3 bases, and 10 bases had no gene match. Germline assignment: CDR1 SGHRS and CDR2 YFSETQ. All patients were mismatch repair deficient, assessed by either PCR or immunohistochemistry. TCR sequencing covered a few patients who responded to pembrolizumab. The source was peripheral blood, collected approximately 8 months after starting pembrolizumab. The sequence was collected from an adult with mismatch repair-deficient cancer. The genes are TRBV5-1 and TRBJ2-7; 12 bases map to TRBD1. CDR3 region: CASSSHSGTGGSEQYF. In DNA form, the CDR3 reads TGCGCCAGCAGCTCGCACTCCGGGACAGGGGGCTCCGAGCAGTACTTC.